This TCR beta chain was sequenced in a study of Ad26.COV2.S vaccination and SARS-CoV-2 variants. Study summary: In the study, Ad26.COV2.S was injected intramuscularly once, or twice 56 days apart.

The CDR3 consists of 16 residues. Between the trimmed V and J ends, which lost 0 bases and 2 bases, there was a span of 14 bases. CDR1 and CDR2 (germline): SGHRS, YFSETQ. Documented treatment: over 15 received Ad26.COV2.S at low or high dose, single or two shots; about 5 received placebo; per-sample allocation not given. At day 63 after the first vaccine or placebo injection, samples were drawn. The donor's status was that of an adult aged 18-55 years in Boston. Participants' vaccine, an Ad26 vector, delivered Wuhan-strain SARS-CoV-2 spike. TCRdb keeps only in-frame clones here, not all; method: immunoSEQ multiplex PCR. This table holds some 250,000 clones, around 87% found once.

The receptor was derived from a person between 18 and 65 years old who received the Ad26.COV2.S COVID-19 vaccine or a placebo. The sequences come from peripheral blood, collected in a trial of Ad26.COV2.S vaccine versus placebo. The chain joins TRBV5-1 to TRBJ2-5; D gene unclear. CDR3 region: CASSLALRGVQETQYF. The CDR3 coding sequence is TGCGCCAGCAGCTTGGCCCTGAGAGGAGTACAAGAGACCCAGTACTTC.